The present entry profiles one T cell receptor beta chain with its context. Its antigen is still unknown. The CDR3 is 14 residues long. V was clipped by 4 bases and J by 4 bases, with 13 bases between them. Germline lookup yields CDR1 MNHEY and CDR2 SVGEGT. The data are from a study of T-cell memory formation after mild COVID-19. General study points: Pre-infection memory harbored some responding clones, suggesting cross-reactive memory joined. The study found balanced CD4/CD8 in clones contracting day 15 to 85 and a CD4+ lean in later expanders. Contracting clones localized mainly to CM and EM when CD4+ and mainly to EMRA when CD8+.

Constant-segment-primed 5'RACE gave TCR alpha and TCR beta cDNA libraries with sample barcodes and UMIs. TCRdb reprocessed the 5' RACE reads via MiXCR and lists one record per CDR3 protein. The sample has roughly 450,000 distinct CDR3 sequences, about a sixth seen once. The specimen sequenced was PBMCs or a T cell subset sorted from them (not recorded which). This chain links TRBV6-2 or TRBV6-3 with TRBJ2-5; perhaps D is TRBD1 or TRBD2 (5 bases each). This TCR derives from a man aged 18-30 years who had mild COVID-19 (a few samples of this study predate the infection). Cell type and time point are not known. The CDR3 loop is CASSWAGTPETQYF. In DNA form, the CDR3 reads TGTGCCAGCAGTTGGGCAGGGACCCCAGAGACCCAGTACTTC.